The rows below give T cell receptor beta chains drawn from one sample of a study of cytomegalovirus exposure and HLA in healthy donors. Profiled with immunoSEQ multiplex PCR; TCRdb holds only in-frame clones, not every one. The data contain about 220,000 clones, 90% to 95% of them singletons. Material for sequencing was PBMCs. These TCRs come from a woman aged 18-29 years in good health and CMV-seronegative. The CDR3 runs from the conserved cysteine through the conserved F or W. The D gene is left open where the match is weak. Not every row has a clone size; where given, it reads once, few, many or a size class.

d_gene,abundance,j_gene,v_gene,CDR3nt,CDR3aa
-,-,TRBJ2-1,TRBV19,TGTGCCAGCAATACCCAGGGGTACAATGAGCAGTTCTTC,CASNTQGYNEQFF
-,-,TRBJ2-7,TRBV27,TGTGCCAGCAGTTCTACCTACGAGCAGTACTTC,CASSSTYEQYF
-,-,TRBJ1-1,TRBV7-9,TGTGCCAGCAGCTTTCCCTTAGGGGGAGCTTTCTTT,CASSFPLGGAFF
-,-,TRBJ2-7,TRBV6-6,TGTGCCAGCAGACCCGGGACAATCGTCCACGAGCAGTACTTC,CASRPGTIVHEQYF
TRBD1,-,TRBJ1-2,TRBV25-1,TGTGCCAGCAGTGAATCCGAGACAGGGATTGGCTACACCTTC,CASSESETGIGYTF
-,-,TRBJ1-1,TRBV27,TGTGCCAGCAGTTTTGCCAGGGTGAACACTGAAGCTTTCTTT,CASSFARVNTEAFF
TRBD1,once,TRBJ2-7,TRBV11-2,TGTGCCAGCAGCTTCCCCGGACAGGGTACCTACGAGCAGTACTTC,CASSFPGQGTYEQYF
-,-,TRBJ1-5,TRBV6-4,TGTGCCAGCACCGTGCGGTTGAGGCAGCCCCAGCATTTT,CASTVRLRQPQHF
TRBD2,-,TRBJ2-7,TRBV6-6,TGTGCCAGCAGCAGACTAGCGGAGTTGTACGAGCAGTACTTC,CASSRLAELYEQYF
TRBD2,-,TRBJ2-3,TRBV4-2,TGTGCCAGCAGCCATATAAGGGGCGGGGGGAGCACAGATACGCAGTATTTT,CASSHIRGGGSTDTQYF
TRBD1,-,TRBJ1-3,TRBV27,TGTGCCAGCAAGGGGGCAGGAAACACCATATATTTT,CASKGAGNTIYF
-,-,TRBJ2-5,TRBV29-1,TGCAGCGTTGAGGTATTAGCTCAAGAGACCCAGTACTTC,CSVEVLAQETQYF
TRBD2,-,TRBJ2-1,TRBV6-1,TGTGCCAGCAGAGGACTAGCGGGCTACAATGAGCAGTTCTTC,CASRGLAGYNEQFF
TRBD1,-,TRBJ2-7,TRBV10-3,TGTGCCATCAGTGGTCAGACCCGACAGGGGGCAACGGGAGAGCAGTACTTC,CAISGQTRQGATGEQYF
-,-,TRBJ1-1,TRBV30,TGTGCCTGGACCCCGCTGGGTTTGGGGGCAAGTGAAGCTTTCTTT,CAWTPLGLGASEAFF
TRBD1,-,TRBJ2-7,TRBV10-3,TGTGCCATTAGAGAACAGGGGTCCTCCTACGAGCAGTACTTC,CAIREQGSSYEQYF
-,-,TRBJ2-7,TRBV29-1,TGCAGCGCTGGAGCCGGGACAAACTACGAGCAGTACTTC,CSAGAGTNYEQYF
-,-,TRBJ2-1,TRBV7-6,TGTGCCAGCAGCTTAGCCAGGGACAATGAGCAGTTCTTC,CASSLARDNEQFF
-,-,TRBJ1-2,TRBV10-2,TGCGCCAGCAGTTCTGACAGTTCCTATGGCTACACCTTC,CASSSDSSYGYTF
TRBD2,-,TRBJ2-1,TRBV7-2,TGTGCCAGCAGCTCCTTAGCGGGACGGTCCTACAATGAGCAGTTCTTC,CASSSLAGRSYNEQFF
-,-,TRBJ1-2,TRBV11-2,TGTGCCAGCAGCTTAGGTACAGGGTGGTATGGCTACACCTTC,CASSLGTGWYGYTF
-,-,TRBJ1-5,TRBV5-8,TGTGCCAGCAGCTTGGGAGCATATAGCAATCAGCCCCAGCATTTT,CASSLGAYSNQPQHF
TRBD1,-,TRBJ2-1,TRBV15,TGTGCCACCAGCGGATCTACAGGGGGCAAGTTCTTC,CATSGSTGGKFF
-,-,TRBJ1-2,TRBV19,TGTGCCAGTAGTATCTGGACTTCCTATGGCTACACCTTC,CASSIWTSYGYTF
TRBD2,-,TRBJ2-1,TRBV7-9,TGTGCCAGCAGCTACGGGACTAGCAGCTCGAGGGATGAGCAGTTCTTC,CASSYGTSSSRDEQFF
TRBD1,-,TRBJ2-2,TRBV27,TGTGCCAGCAGTTTATCCCAGGGGGCAGCCGGGGAGCTGTTTTTT,CASSLSQGAAGELFF
-,medium-sized,TRBJ1-1,TRBV6-4,TGTGCCAGCAGGCGTGAGGGGGAGAACACTGAAGCTTTCTTT,CASRREGENTEAFF
-,-,TRBJ2-1,TRBV7-5,TGTGTCAGAAGCTCCAGAACCACAGGGAATGAGCAGTTCTTC,CVRSSRTTGNEQFF
-,-,TRBJ1-6,TRBV5-6,TGTGCCAGCAGCTTAAGGGGGGGCTCGGGTAATTCACCCCTCCACTTT,CASSLRGGSGNSPLHF